This T cell receptor beta chain was profiled in a study of cytomegalovirus exposure and HLA in healthy donors. The primer mix had 60 Vbeta and 13 Jbeta primers. Measured with immunoSEQ multiplex PCR; TCRdb has only the in-frame clones, and not every one. The table lists 95,000 to 150,000 clones, about 76% of them singletons. The length of the CDR3 is 15 residues. Germline lookup yields CDR1 MDHEN and CDR2 SYDVKM. This clone appeared a few times. The rearrangement uses TRBV28 and TRBJ2-5; TRBD1 agrees at 9 bases. The last part of the DNA fits TRBJ2-7 better; the J call may be wrong. The source material was PBMCs. This clonotype was obtained from a man aged 55 to 69 in good health and CMV-seropositive. CDR3 in amino acids: CASSPPGQGPYEQYF. CDR3 DNA: TGTGCCAGCAGTCCGCCGGGACAGGGACCCTACGAGCAGTACTTC.